The clone carrying this T cell receptor beta chain was recorded at least ten times. Its antigen is unidentified. These data belong to a study of regulatory T cells in long-lasting Graves disease. V lost 1 base and J lost 2, with 10 bases in between. The germline gives CDR1 SGHRS, CDR2 YFSETQ. This CDR3 has 14 residues. Both iRepertoire HTBI primers and Arm-PCR of CDR3 regions were used to build the TCR beta libraries. MiXCR, run by TCRdb on the multiplex PCR reads, gives a single entry per CDR3 protein. The table includes around 420,000 distinct CDR3 sequences, over 12% detected once. The study's findings and limits: Among persistent patients, a larger number of public clonotypes were shared (2,741) than among newly diagnosed patients (966).

Regarding time point: newly diagnosed GD, antithyroid drugs for less than 3 months. RNA extracted from PBMCs served as the sequencing template. The data also belong to a second study, concerning T cells in Graves' hyperthyroidism and ophthalmopathy. Turning to that study: Newly diagnosed hyperthyroidism patients aged 18 to 65 years had disease lasting under 2 months.

Sequences were derived from peripheral blood mononuclear cells (PBMCs), sampled at new diagnosis, from a patient treated with antithyroid drugs. This TCR came from a woman between 40 and 55 years old with Graves disease. The chain is built from TRBV5-1 and TRBJ2-7; no reliable D call. The CDR3 sequence: CASSLRWDTYEQYF. The DNA for the CDR3 is TGCGCCAGCAGCTTGAGGTGGGATACCTACGAGCAGTACTTC.